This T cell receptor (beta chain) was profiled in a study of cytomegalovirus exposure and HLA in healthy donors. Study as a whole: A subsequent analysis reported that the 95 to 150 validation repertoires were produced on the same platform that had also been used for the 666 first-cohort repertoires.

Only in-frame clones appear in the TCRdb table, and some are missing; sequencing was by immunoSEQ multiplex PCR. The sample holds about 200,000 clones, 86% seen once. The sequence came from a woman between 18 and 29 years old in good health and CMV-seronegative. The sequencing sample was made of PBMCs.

In nucleotides, the CDR3 is TGTGCCAGTAGTGTTCGTTTGACGGGGAACACTGAAGCTTTCTTT. It yields the protein CASSVRLTGNTEAFF. This chain connects TRBV19 to TRBJ1-1; D remains ambiguous. This CDR3 is 15 amino acids long. Germline CDR1 and CDR2: LNHDA and SQIVND (reference sequence). The ends were cut back, 5 bases at V and 1 base at J, with 14 bases in the middle.